Here is one T cell receptor (beta chain) with its context. These data originate in a study of OX40 agonist ivuxolimab in advanced cancers. Sequencing used immunoSEQ multiplex PCR; TCRdb keeps in-frame clones, though not all of them. This repertoire shows 94,000 or so clones, roughly 84% found once; its top ten account for about 1.1%. Looked up from germline, CDR1 is MNHNY and CDR2 is SVGAGI (reference sequence). Trimming took 5 bases from V and 7 from J, leaving 11 bases between them. This CDR3 has 12 amino acids. This TCR was recovered from an adult with an advanced solid tumor such as melanoma, head and neck, liver or kidney cancer. The chain is built from TRBV6-6 and TRBJ2-5; no clear D gene. Sequencing used CD4+ or CD8+ T cells sorted from blood, obtained in a trial of the OX40 agonist ivuxolimab. Written as DNA, the CDR3 is TGTGCCAGCAGTCAACAATCAGGGACCCAGTACTTC. Translated: CASSQQSGTQYF.